One and the same sample provided the 28 T cell receptor beta chains below, sequenced in a study of blood T cells in healthy people across ages. The authors ran a second PCR of about 6 to 11 cycles using a sample-barcoded 5' primer and a J-beta primer mix. TCRdb independently ran MiXCR on the 5' RACE reads; one entry per CDR3 protein. Of 550,000 to 650,000 distinct CDR3 sequences in the sample, approximately 30% were seen once. Sequenced material: blood. The receptors stem from a woman at least 80 years old in good health.

This clonotype showed up many times. This chain uses TRBV5-1 with TRBJ1-2; TRBD1 aligns across 7 bases. Trimming at V came to 5 bases and at J to 3 bases, leaving 1 base not matched to a gene. The CDR3 runs to 12 residues. Germline V CDR1 and CDR2: SGHRS, YFSETQ. The CDR3 sequence is CASRGTDYGYTF. The CDR3 nucleotides are TGCGCCAGCAGGGGGACAGACTATGGCTACACCTTC.

A few counts support this clonotype. The chain links TRBV28 to TRBJ2-7; D is perhaps TRBD1 (6 bases). The CDR3 extends over 18 amino acids. The V gene lost 5 bases and the J gene lost 10 bases, with 33 bases spanning the gap. Per the germline V gene, CDR1 is MDHEN and CDR2 is SYDVKM. Here the CDR3 DNA reads TGTGCCAGCAGTGGCCACAGGGATCTCCCAAGAGAATGGTTCGCCCAGTACTTC. This gives the protein CASSGHRDLPREWFAQYF.

This clonotype came up many times. This chain connects TRBV7-8 to TRBJ2-3; D remains unclear. The CDR3 has 12 residues. From germline, CDR1 is SGHVS and CDR2 FQNEAQ. Trimming removed 3 bases from V and 2 bases from J, with 3 bases in between. CDR3 loop: CASSFLTDTQYF. The DNA for the CDR3 is TGTGCCAGCAGCTTTCTCACAGATACGCAGTATTTT.

This clonotype showed up many times. The gene calls are TRBV3-1 and TRBJ2-7; D might be TRBD1 or TRBD2, each matching 5 bases. The CDR3 contains 15 residues. CDR1 and CDR2 from the germline V gene are LGHDT and YNNKEL (reference sequence). The ends were cut back, 0 bases at V and 2 bases at J, with 11 bases in the middle. CDR3 region: CASSQDPGSTYEQYF. CDR3 coding DNA: TGTGCCAGCAGCCAAGATCCAGGGAGTACCTACGAGCAGTACTTC.

The CDR3 bases are TGCGCCAGCAGCTCCTACTTAGCGACGGAGCAGTACTTC. Protein sequence: CASSSYLATEQYF. The chain joins TRBV5-1 to TRBJ2-7, with TRBD2 as a possible D gene (5 bases). The CDR3 loop spans 13 amino acids. Trimming removed 3 bases from V and 7 bases from J, with 14 bases in between. In germline, CDR1 is SGHRS, CDR2 YFSETQ.

DNA of the CDR3: TGTGCCAGCAGTGGGGTACGGGCCTATGGCTACACCTTC. Protein: CASSGVRAYGYTF. The chain combines TRBV6-1 with TRBJ1-2; D gene uncertain. Per the germline V gene, CDR1 is MNHNS and CDR2 is SASEGT. The ends were cut back, 4 bases at V and 4 bases at J, with 10 bases in the middle. This CDR3 has 13 amino acids.

The genes are TRBV20-1 and TRBJ1-2; 9 bases map to TRBD1. The CDR3 has 14 residues. CDR1 and CDR2 (germline): DFQATT, SNEGSKA (reference sequence). Unmatched junction bases numbered 4, after V lost 2 bases and J lost 3 bases. The CDR3 here is CSARRQGGDYGYTF. For the CDR3, the DNA is TGCAGTGCTAGACGACAGGGGGGGGACTATGGCTACACCTTC.

Details on this clonotype: It may be a read error: a sequence one base away is much more abundant. The chain carries TRBV2 and TRBJ2-1; TRBD1 is a possible D gene (5 bases). CDR3 size: 13 residues. Trimming cost V 7 bases and J 10 bases, with 17 bases left between them. Germline lookup yields CDR1 SNHLY and CDR2 FYNNEI. CDR3 bases: TGTGCCAGCAACCGACAGACGGGCTACGAGCAGTTCTTC. Protein: CASNRQTGYEQFF.

Only a few counts were recorded for this clonotype. The genes are TRBV18 and TRBJ2-5, with TRBD2 matching 9 bases. V gave up 4 bases and J gave up 2 bases; unmatched junction bases: 11. The CDR3 has 17 amino acids. Germline CDR1 KGHSH, CDR2 LQKENI. The CDR3 nucleotides are TGTGCCAGCTCACTAACCCTAGCGGGAACAAAACAAGAGACCCAGTACTTC. This translates into CASSLTLAGTKQETQYF.

This rearrangement joins TRBV6-1 to TRBJ1-5; D is possibly TRBD1 (6 bases). CDR3 size: 15 residues. The germline gives CDR1 MNHNS, CDR2 SASEGT. Trimming cost V 2 bases and J 4 bases, with 12 bases left between them. The CDR3 bases are TGTGCCAGCAGTGAATTTGGGGGCCCAAATCAGCCCCAGCATTTT. Protein sequence: CASSEFGGPNQPQHF.

In its sample, this clonotype was seen a few times. A much larger clone differs by one base, so this may be a read error. The chain uses TRBV7-9 and TRBJ2-1; the D is unclear. TRBJ2-7 matches the DNA end more closely, so the J call is doubtful. The CDR3 consists of 11 residues. CDR1 is SEHNR, CDR2 FQNEAQ, per germline (reference sequence). CDR3 coding DNA: TGTGCCAGCAGGTCCTACAATGAGCAGTACTTC. As protein: CASRSYNEQYF.

About this clonotype: Its ends do not fully match the called genes, so a read error is possible. The chain uses TRBV7-8 and TRBJ2-1, with TRBD2 matching 9 bases. CDR3 length: 14 amino acids. Germline lookup yields CDR1 SGHVS and CDR2 FQNEAQ. Here the CDR3 reads CASTLLAGGNEQFF. CDR3 DNA sequence: TGTGCCAGCACCTTACTAGCGGGCGGAAATGAGCAGTTCTTC.

Many counts were recorded for this clonotype. The gene calls are TRBV28 and TRBJ2-7; possibly TRBD1 for D (6 bases). The V gene's germline CDR1 is MDHEN and CDR2 SYDVKM. Trimming took off 5 bases at V and 0 bases at J, with 11 bases between the two ends. There are 14 residues in the CDR3. The CDR3 nucleotides are TGTGCCAGCAGTACCGGGACAAGCTCCTACGAGCAGTACTTC. It translates to CASSTGTSSYEQYF.

This clonotype occurred once. As DNA, the CDR3 is TGCAGTGCTCTAAGGACTAGCGGGACGCCTCAAGAGACCCAGTACTTC. This encodes CSALRTSGTPQETQYF. The chain recombines TRBV20-1 with TRBJ2-5; 12 bases are shared with TRBD2. Germline CDR1 and CDR2: DFQATT and SNEGSKA (reference sequence). The CDR3 is made up of 16 amino acids. V lost 5 bases, J lost 2 bases, and 9 bases stayed unmatched.

Comment on this clonotype: A single base separates this from a much larger clone, so it may be a read error. Since the CDR3 does not end with the conserved phenylalanine or tryptophan, this likely comes from a read error. The rearrangement joins TRBV3-1 to TRBJ2-1, with unresolved D. CDR1 is LGHDT and CDR2 is YNNKEL in the germline V gene (reference sequence). V dropped 2 bases and J dropped 6 bases, with 8 bases sitting between them. The CDR3 spans 13 residues. The CDR3 is CASSQRRLNEQFL. In DNA, the CDR3 is TGTGCCAGCAGCCAAAGGCGACTCAATGAGCAGTTCTTA.

This clonotype came up a few times. This CDR3 reads CASSFSTSEETQYF. The CDR3 DNA follows: TGTGCCAGCAGCTTTTCGACGTCCGAGGAGACCCAGTACTTC. This chain uses TRBV7-9 with TRBJ2-5; no clear D. Per germline, CDR1 SEHNR and CDR2 FQNEAQ (reference sequence). CDR3 length equals 14 residues. The V end was cut by 3 bases, the J end by 5 bases, with 13 bases between.

The J gene is TRBJ2-7, the V gene TRBV4-2, with D unresolved. Germline values: CDR1 LGHNA, CDR2 YNFKEQ. V lost 4 bases, J lost 0 bases, and 7 bases lay in between. The CDR3 totals 13 residues. CDR3 DNA: TGTGCCAGCAGCCCTCACCACTCCTACGAGCAGTACTTC. This translates into CASSPHHSYEQYF.

This clonotype turned up a few times. This chain uses TRBV27 with TRBJ2-7; D is unresolved. V shed 4 bases and J shed 6 bases, with 13 bases lying between them. Germline V gene data show CDR1 as MNHEY and CDR2 as SMNVEV (reference sequence). The CDR3 sequence is 13 residues long. The CDR3 here is CASSSSRGFEQYF. The CDR3 DNA reads as TGTGCCAGCAGTTCATCACGAGGATTCGAGCAGTACTTC.

This clonotype was recorded a few times. A much larger clone sits a single nucleotide away, making a read error possible. V is TRBV20-1 and J is TRBJ2-5; 9 bases fit TRBD1. V was clipped by 4 bases and J by 11 bases; unmatched bases: 17. Germline CDR1 and CDR2: DFQATT and SNEGSKA (reference sequence). The CDR3 sequence is 15 residues long. The CDR3 sequence is CSAKPAGTGPNEQYF. CDR3 coding DNA: TGCAGTGCTAAGCCGGCCGGGACAGGGCCCAATGAGCAGTACTTC.

This clonotype was counted a few times. This sequence joins TRBV14 and TRBJ2-2, with D possibly TRBD2 on 5 matching bases. The CDR3 loop spans 15 amino acids. Trimming removed 0 bases from V and 6 bases from J, with 11 bases in between. The germline gives CDR1 SGHDN, CDR2 FVKESK. The CDR3 loop is CASSQESSNPGELFF. The CDR3 bases are TGTGCCAGCAGCCAAGAATCTAGCAATCCCGGGGAGCTGTTTTTT.

V is TRBV27 and J is TRBJ2-1; D is unresolved. The CDR3 contains 15 residues. V lost 5 bases to trimming and J lost 7 bases, with 18 bases between them. Germline CDR1 MNHEY, CDR2 SMNVEV (reference sequence). The CDR3 sequence is CASSHTQGSRNEQFF. CDR3 coding DNA: TGTGCCAGCAGTCACACACAAGGGTCTCGTAATGAGCAGTTCTTC.

As regards this clonotype: At one of its ends the junction is not consistent with the germline gene, which may arise from a read error. This rearrangement joins TRBV7-7 to TRBJ2-1, with D unclear. This CDR3 has 18 amino acids. Germline loops: CDR1 SSHAT, CDR2 FNYEAQ (reference sequence). DNA for the CDR3: TGTGCTAGCAGCTTAGGTTCCCCCGATGCGCCTTCCTACAATGAGCAGTTCTTC. It codes for CASSLGSPDAPSYNEQFF.

Many counts were recorded for this clonotype. The chain carries TRBV20-1 and TRBJ2-7, with 9 bases matching TRBD1. This CDR3 is 18 amino acids long. The V segment lost 6 bases and the J segment 0 bases; nucleotides outside the gene matches: 18. The germline gives CDR1 DFQATT, CDR2 SNEGSKA (reference sequence). The CDR3 spells CSARNSGQGLWSSYEQYF. The CDR3 DNA follows: TGCAGTGCAAGAAACTCGGGACAGGGTCTGTGGAGCTCCTACGAGCAGTACTTC.

The chain recombines TRBV5-1 with TRBJ2-3, with TRBD2 identical over 7 bases. This CDR3 is built from 15 residues. The germline V gene has CDR1 SGHRS and CDR2 YFSETQ. V lost 4 bases, J lost 7 bases, and 12 bases stayed unmatched. The CDR3 is CASSDLQRGLNTQYF. CDR3 sequence (DNA): TGCGCCAGCAGCGACCTCCAGCGGGGCCTAAATACGCAGTATTTT. Full variable domain (remainder filled in from reference TRBV5-1 and TRBJ2-3): KAGVTQTPRYLIKTRGQQVTLSCSPISGHRSVSWYQQTPGQGLQFLFEYFSETQRNKGNFPGRFSGRQFSNSRSEMNVSTLELGDSALYLCASSDLQRGLNTQYFGPGTRLTVL.

J is TRBJ1-2 and V is TRBV4-1, with D possibly being TRBD1 (5 bases). Trimming pared 0 bases from V and 7 bases from J, leaving 15 bases between. CDR1 is MGHRA and CDR2 is YSYEKL in the germline V gene. The CDR3 consists of 15 residues. The CDR3 sequence: CASSQDPGRAGGYTF. The CDR3 coding sequence is TGCGCCAGCAGCCAAGATCCCGGCAGGGCAGGTGGCTACACCTTC.

Remarks on this clonotype: This may be a read error: a much more frequent sequence differs by one nucleotide. V usage is TRBV5-1 and J usage is TRBJ1-2, with D perhaps matching TRBD1 (5 bases). The CDR3 has 16 residues. Germline loops: CDR1 SGHRS, CDR2 YFSETQ. Trimming left V 2 bases short and J 2 bases short, with 16 bases between. CDR3 residues: CASSLFAGSVNYGYTF. The CDR3 DNA follows: TGCGCCAGCAGCTTATTCGCAGGGAGCGTAAACTATGGCTACACCTTC.

In this sample, this clonotype turned up a few times. A much bigger clone sits one base away, suggesting this may be a read error. The conserved phenylalanine or tryptophan is not found at the CDR3 terminus, so this likely reflects a read error. V is TRBV6-6 and J is TRBJ2-5, with D perhaps TRBD2 (5 bases). From germline, CDR1 is MNHNY and CDR2 SVGAGI (reference sequence). This CDR3 has 13 residues. The ends were cut back, 4 bases at V and 11 bases at J, with 17 bases in the middle. CDR3 residues: CASSSGESNEQYC. CDR3 coding DNA: TGTGCCAGCAGTTCTGGGGAGTCCAATGAGCAGTACTGC.

This clonotype was seen more than once but under ten times. This chain uses TRBV20-1 with TRBJ2-2, with 9 positions matching TRBD1. This CDR3 has 16 amino acids. Per germline, CDR1 DFQATT and CDR2 SNEGSKA (reference sequence). V trimming: 6 bases; J trimming: 1 base; junction bases outside the gene matches: 9. For the CDR3, the DNA is TGCAGTGCCCCCGGGACAGGGAACTTGAACACCGGGGAGCTGTTTTTT. It translates to CSAPGTGNLNTGELFF.